This T cell receptor beta chain is drawn from a study of cytomegalovirus exposure and HLA in healthy donors (TCRdb year 2017). For the wider study: An earlier analysis of 587 of the donors reported about 280 Gb of sequence data and some 110 million unique TCR beta sequences obtained from around 180 million T cells. An early release that covered fewer than 800 HLA-typed donors contained around 330 gigabases of sequencing data and around 85 million unique TCR sequences. The genetic ancestry cluster associated with self-reported Caucasian donors included roughly 84% of the 350 to 500 genotyped donors. The study was designed to test whether signatures of past pathogen exposure could be identified by cataloging public T cell receptors. The T cell repertoires of about 700 subjects were profiled by immunosequencing and related to cytomegalovirus serostatus. Along with the roughly 670-subject first cohort, a separate validation cohort of over a hundred different subjects was used. The study combined high-throughput TCR immunosequencing, statistical association of individual TCRs with disease status, and machine learning to predict cytomegalovirus infection status. To study patterns of TCR occurrence, a later analysis re-analyzed previously published TCR beta repertoires from around 670 donors and added high-resolution HLA genotyping. Rather than drawing on any new phenotypic data, the later analysis identified candidate immune exposures from TCR beta sequences and the way those sequences occurred across donors. An earlier analysis of about 600 of the donors used high-throughput TCR beta sequencing to judge whether each TCR beta V gene segment behaved as functional or pseudogenic. Alongside the repertoire data, information on donor age, sex, ethnicity and CMV serostatus was compiled. A later genetic analysis used genome-wide SNP genotypes for about 65% of the roughly 700 donors, treating that subset as a discovery cohort. All discovery cohort repertoires had been generated using a single sequencing platform. HLA typing covered class I and class II loci at four-digit resolution. Typing coverage differed by locus: A, B, C, DRB1 and DQB1 were typed in about 620-640 donors, DQA1 in approximately 520, DPA1 in around 600, and DPB1 in 472. About 5 DR-DQ haplotypes were handled as single units for association and clustering, since linkage in the cohort was strong. Across under 500 genotyped donors of the cohort, an average of roughly 200,000 unique TCR beta nucleotide sequences per donor were sequenced, and about a sixth of those sequences were non-productive.

The cohort comprised under 700 healthy bone marrow donors. Cohort members were all nominally healthy when sampled, although unrecorded immune exposures were likely present. The donor was CMV seronegative and was included in the group of a few hundred seronegative cohort members. Every donor gave a peripheral blood sample, and the peripheral blood mononuclear cells from that sample were used for TCR beta sequencing. The Qiagen DNeasy Blood Extraction Kit was used to extract genomic DNA from the blood cell samples. Comments on this clone: Its antigen is currently not known. Base qualities are missing; no much larger clone stands one base away.

Libraries were prepared through the immunoSEQ multiplex PCR assay. A mixture of 60 forward primers for TCR Vbeta segments and 13 reverse primers for TCR Jbeta segments was used in the multiplex PCR. The CDR3 region of rearranged TCR beta genes was amplified from genomic DNA by a multiplex PCR assay. Amplified TCR beta libraries were sequenced as 87-base-pair reads on the Illumina HiSeq System. Per the original workflow: A later analysis tallied some 79 million unique TCR beta chains across the 550 to 850 repertoires, and about 10 million of those chains were shared by two or more donors. A nearest-neighbor algorithm error-corrected the raw reads and collapsed the reads into unique sequences, merging closely related sequences to remove PCR and sequencing errors. To assign V, D and J gene segments, CDR3 sequences were aligned to IMGT reference sequences. For a sequence to be retained, a match of at least six nucleotides to both a V gene segment and a J gene segment was required. A rearrangement was called productive if the CDR3 had no stop codons and remained in frame with V and J, and every other rearrangement was called non-productive. Following IMGT convention, CDR3 was defined as the stretch from the second conserved V-encoded cysteine to the conserved J-encoded phenylalanine. The earlier analysis of 587 of the donors excluded sequences that lacked an unambiguous match to a single V gene segment. An earlier analysis of a few hundred of the donors called V segments functional above 56.7% productive rearrangements and segregating when the between-donor standard deviation exceeded 5%. A statistical classification framework was built for diagnosing cytomegalovirus status from the catalog of TCR beta chain sequences. V and J gene assignment, in a later analysis, came from comparing TCR nucleotide sequences with IMGT/GENE-DB human TR gene sequences. Using the TCRdist pipeline, a later analysis assigned CDR3 sequences along with most-parsimonious VDJ recombination scenarios. In a later analysis, every TCR beta chain was defined by the combination of its CDR3 amino acid sequence and its V-gene family, and reads without a unique V-gene family were dropped. In a later analysis, fewer than 600 highly shared, low-generation-probability nucleotide sequences were removed to address suspected cross-contamination and a sequencing artifact. In a later analysis, a clonal expansion index was calculated for each public chain from normalized within-repertoire ranks of inferred template counts. Generation probabilities in a later analysis came from a VDJ recombination model fitted to out-of-frame rearrangements, and those results were checked against IGoR. Hypergeometric tests were used in a later analysis to score TCR-TCR, TCR-HLA and TCR-CMV co-occurrence, with a repertoire-size bias correction applied to the TCR pairs. A later analysis estimated false discovery rates by permuting HLA or CMV assignments 20 times. In a later analysis, co-occurring TCRs were grouped with DBSCAN, and TCRdist sequence similarity was added when clustering was performed within HLA-allele-positive subsets. Repertoires with fewer than 30,000 or more than 120,000 public chains were left out of co-occurrence clustering, as were about five repertoires with anomalous nucleotide sharing. TCRdb took this table from immuneACCESS and kept in-frame rearrangements with V and J called. Such tables lack part of the clones; where checked against another copy, unresolved V genes explain under half of the gap, and the rest is unexplained. That table gives V, J and clone size, and the DNA gave D and trimming. This sample lists 150,000 to 200,000 clones; approximately 85% were detected once. The top ten hold more than 1.5% of the sample.

Results the study describes overall, beyond this receptor: Because HLA typing was unavailable for some donors at each locus, only the typed subset was used in association tests. In a later genetic analysis, fewer N-insertions in productive TCRs were reported among donors in an Asian-associated ancestry cluster than the roughly 700-donor mean. In a later analysis, 15,000 to 20,000 TCR beta sequences were associated with specific HLA alleles at a false discovery rate of 0.05. In this cohort, only TCR beta chains were sequenced, and detectable features were limited by the absence of alpha or paired-chain data. Cytomegalovirus status was reported to be diagnosed by the classifier with high specificity and sensitivity in both the original and validation cohorts. In the study, 164 TCR beta chains were listed as associated with cytomegalovirus. According to a later analysis, TCR association rates differed among HLA loci, with DRB1 alleles showing the most associated TCRs and HLA-C alleles showing the fewest. According to the authors, the approach could potentially be generalized to other disease states and immunological phenotypes. According to a later analysis, parvovirus B19, influenza, CMV and Epstein-Barr virus appeared linked to several top co-occurrence clusters. The sequencing pipeline was judged likely to have produced a cluster of highly shared sequence variants as a technical artifact. A few of the identified cytomegalovirus-associated TCR beta chains were confirmed in vitro to be specific for cytomegalovirus antigens. Linkage disequilibrium might explain the correlated functional status among segregating V segments, but an unknown experimental factor could not be ruled out. For the cohort, immune exposure information was limited to CMV serostatus. Roughly uniform sequencing depth across donors was assumed in presence/absence analyses, although this assumption may not hold. A further reported finding was that TCR beta sequences accurately predicted the HLA-A and HLA-B alleles for most subjects in the first cohort. Strong co-occurrence of HLA alleles, especially DR and DQ, made assigning TCR associations to individual alleles difficult. Compared with equally common non-associated chains, HLA-associated TCR beta chains in a later analysis were more clonally expanded and had lower generation probabilities. Because the 87-base-pair reads could not distinguish some IMGT-functional V segments, including TRBV6-2 and TRBV6-3, those segments were excluded. In an earlier analysis of more than 500 of the donors, most TCR beta V segments appeared in productive rearrangements about 87% or about 30% of the time, broadly matching IMGT annotations. According to a later analysis, most CMV-associated TCR beta chains appeared to be HLA-restricted, and the HLA associations seemed to be driven largely by CMV exposure. In a later genetic analysis, a missense DCLRE1C variant was associated with V-gene and J-gene trimming of TCR beta chains, and the association was replicated in an independent cohort. Because counts were too low, approximately 18 rarely observed V segments, including chromosome 9 orphons, were excluded from the earlier analysis of 500 to 700 of the donors. Across donors, most TCR sequences were observed very rarely, whereas some public TCRs were present in many individuals.

The germline V gene specifies LGHNA as CDR1 and YNFKEQ as CDR2. From the cysteine through the phenylalanine, the CDR3 covers 17 amino acids. Only CDR3 DNA is held: 51 bases, read in frame from base 1. V and J are trimmed by 4 bases and 2 bases, and the gene matches miss 7 bases of the junction. This receptor chain uses TRBV4-2 and TRBJ2-6; TRBD1 matches 8 bases in the middle. Sequencing was carried out using PBMCs. This receptor was taken from a man aged 18 to 30 in good health and CMV-seronegative. The CDR3 corresponds to CASSPEQGVAGANVLTF. The DNA is as follows: TGTGCCAGCAGCCCGGAACAGGGGGTCGCTGGGGCCAACGTCCTGACTTTC.